This T cell receptor beta chain was observed in a study of CD4 and CD8 cells across lung adenocarcinoma regions. Samples came from patients with localized non-small cell lung adenocarcinoma. TCRdb re-analysed the PCR reads in MiXCR, keeping a single row per CDR3 protein. Among about 4,800 distinct CDR3 sequences listed, around 45% were seen once. In its sample, this clonotype was seen a few times. This TCR derives from a female donor with lung adenocarcinoma. The CD4 and CD8 labels of this study may be unreliable. Material: CD4+ T cells from the margin of a lung tumor.

CDR3: CASSPSRTSGYNEQFF. The DNA for the CDR3 is TGTGCCAGCAGCCCTAGTCGGACTAGCGGCTACAATGAGCAGTTCTTC. The rearrangement uses TRBV14 and TRBJ2-1; 10 bases are a match to TRBD2. CDR3 length equals 16 residues. Germline-derived CDR1 and CDR2 are SGHDN and FVKESK. Trimming took 4 bases from V and 3 from J; bases not matched to a gene: 6. The whole variable domain, filled in from reference TRBV14 and TRBJ2-1, reads EAGVTQFPSHSVIEKGQTVTLRCDPISGHDNLYWYRRVMGKEIKFLLHFVKESKQDESGMPNNRFLAERTGGTYSTLKVQPAELEDSGVYFCASSPSRTSGYNEQFFGPGTRLTVL.